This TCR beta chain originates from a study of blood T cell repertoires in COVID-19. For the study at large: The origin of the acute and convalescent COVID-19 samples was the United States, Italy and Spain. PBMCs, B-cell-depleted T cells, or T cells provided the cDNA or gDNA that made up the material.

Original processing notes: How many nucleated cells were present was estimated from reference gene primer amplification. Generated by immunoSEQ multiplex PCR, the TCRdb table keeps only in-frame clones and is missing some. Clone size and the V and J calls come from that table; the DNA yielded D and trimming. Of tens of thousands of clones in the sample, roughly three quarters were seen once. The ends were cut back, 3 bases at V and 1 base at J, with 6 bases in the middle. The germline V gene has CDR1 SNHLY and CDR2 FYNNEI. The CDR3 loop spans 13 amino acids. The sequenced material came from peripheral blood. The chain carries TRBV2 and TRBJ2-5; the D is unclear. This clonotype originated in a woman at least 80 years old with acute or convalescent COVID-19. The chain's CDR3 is CASSDEIQETQYF. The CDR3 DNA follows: TGTGCCAGCAGTGACGAGATCCAAGAGACCCAGTACTTC.